The rows below give T cell receptor beta chains drawn from one sample of a study of blood T cell repertoires in COVID-19. Libraries were prepared by immunoSEQ multiplex PCR; TCRdb keeps only in-frame clonotypes and omits some of them. The sample holds around 130,000 clones, roughly four fifths seen once. Source material: PBMCs or T cells enriched from blood (not recorded which). The origin of the receptors is a man aged 40-55 years with acute COVID-19. The CDR3 runs from the conserved cysteine through the conserved F or W. A D gene is named only where the DNA matches it firmly. The size field is filled for only some rows; it gives once, few, many or a size class.

d_call j_call v_call clone_size cdr3_nt cdr3_aa
NA TRBJ1-5 TRBV5-6 NA TGTGCCAGCAGCCGTCGGGGGGCTAGCAATCAGCCCCAGCATTTT CASSRRGASNQPQHF
NA TRBJ2-2 TRBV12-3/TRBV12-4 NA TGTGCCAGCAGTTTAGAAGGGGCCGGGGAGCTGTTTTTT CASSLEGAGELFF
NA TRBJ2-2 TRBV7-9 few TGTGCCAGCAGTTTACCACAGGGCACCACCGGGGAGCTGTTTTTT CASSLPQGTTGELFF
NA TRBJ2-7 TRBV28 NA TGTGCCAGCAGTCGGACAGCCTACGAGCAGTACTTC CASSRTAYEQYF
NA TRBJ2-7 TRBV18 NA TGTGCCAGCTCAGGCGGGACAGTTCAAGAGCAGTACTTC CASSGGTVQEQYF
TRBD1 TRBJ1-2 TRBV5-1 once TGCGCCAGCAGCTTGGCTTTGGGACAGAAGGACTACACCTTC CASSLALGQKDYTF
NA TRBJ1-5 TRBV29-1 NA TGCAGCGTTGGTGGGCAGCCGGGACAGCCCCAGCATTTT CSVGGQPGQPQHF
TRBD2 TRBJ2-7 TRBV19 once TGTGCCAGTAATCAAGGACGGGAGGCCTACGAGCAGTACTTC CASNQGREAYEQYF
TRBD2 TRBJ2-7 TRBV18 NA TGTGCCAGCTCTCTAGCGGGGGGGCCGACGAATGAGCAGTACTTC CASSLAGGPTNEQYF
NA TRBJ1-1 TRBV10-3 NA TGTGCCGTAAGGGGGTCTGGAACTGAAGCTTTCTTT CAVRGSGTEAFF
TRBD1 TRBJ2-7 TRBV7-2 NA TGTGCCAGCAGCTTCGGGACAGGGGCGTACGAGCAGTACTTC CASSFGTGAYEQYF
TRBD2 TRBJ2-3 TRBV7-3 few TGTGCCAGCAGCCCGGGACTAGCGGGAGAGACGGTTACGCAGTATTTT CASSPGLAGETVTQYF
TRBD1 TRBJ2-3 TRBV2 NA TGTGCCAGCAGTGACTTACAGGGGGTGTTAGATACGCAGTATTTT CASSDLQGVLDTQYF
TRBD1 TRBJ2-2 TRBV28 NA TGTGCCAGCAGTTCTCTGGACAGGGGGGACACCGGGGAGCTGTTTTTT CASSSLDRGDTGELFF
NA TRBJ1-1 TRBV30 NA TGTGCCTGGACCAAGGGACAACCGAACACTGAAGCTTTCTTT CAWTKGQPNTEAFF
TRBD1 TRBJ2-3 TRBV7-3 once TGTGCCAGCTCGACAGGGGATAGCACAGATACGCAGTATTTT CASSTGDSTDTQYF
NA TRBJ2-7 TRBV28 NA TGTGCCAGCAGTAGTCTCCCCAGGAACCGAGACGAGCAGTACTTC CASSSLPRNRDEQYF
NA TRBJ2-2 TRBV6-4 NA TGTGCCAGCAGTGAAAAGAGCCCCGCGAACACCGGGGAGCTGTTTTTT CASSEKSPANTGELFF
NA TRBJ2-3 TRBV11-3 NA TGTGCCAGCAGCTTAGCGGGAGCGGTAGATACGCAGTATTTT CASSLAGAVDTQYF
NA TRBJ2-5 TRBV10-2 NA TGCGCCAGCAGTGGGGCAGAGGGCCAGTACTTC CASSGAEGQYF